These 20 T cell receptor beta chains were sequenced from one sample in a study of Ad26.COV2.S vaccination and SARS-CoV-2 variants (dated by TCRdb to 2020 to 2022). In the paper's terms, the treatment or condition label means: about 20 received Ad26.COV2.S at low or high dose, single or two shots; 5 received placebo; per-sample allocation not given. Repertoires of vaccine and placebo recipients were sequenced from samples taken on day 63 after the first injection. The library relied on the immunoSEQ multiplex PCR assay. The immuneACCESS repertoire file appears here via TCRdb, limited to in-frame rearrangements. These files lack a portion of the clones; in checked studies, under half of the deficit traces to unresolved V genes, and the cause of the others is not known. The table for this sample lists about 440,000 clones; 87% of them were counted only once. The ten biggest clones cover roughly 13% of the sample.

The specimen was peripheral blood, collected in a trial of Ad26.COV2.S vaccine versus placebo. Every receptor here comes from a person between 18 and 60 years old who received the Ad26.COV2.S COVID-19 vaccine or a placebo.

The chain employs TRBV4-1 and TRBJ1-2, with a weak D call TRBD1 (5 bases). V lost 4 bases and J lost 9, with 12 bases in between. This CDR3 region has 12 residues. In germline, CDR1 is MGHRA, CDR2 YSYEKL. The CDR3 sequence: CASSRSGARYTF. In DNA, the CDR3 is TGCGCCAGCAGCCGATCCGGGGCCCGCTACACCTTC.

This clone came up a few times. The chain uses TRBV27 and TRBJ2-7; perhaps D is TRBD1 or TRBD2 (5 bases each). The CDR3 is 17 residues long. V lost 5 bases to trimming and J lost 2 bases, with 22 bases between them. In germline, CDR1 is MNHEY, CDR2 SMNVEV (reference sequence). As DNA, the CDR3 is TGTGCCAGCAGTACCACCTGGGACGAATACAACCCCTACGAGCAGTACTTC. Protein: CASSTTWDEYNPYEQYF.

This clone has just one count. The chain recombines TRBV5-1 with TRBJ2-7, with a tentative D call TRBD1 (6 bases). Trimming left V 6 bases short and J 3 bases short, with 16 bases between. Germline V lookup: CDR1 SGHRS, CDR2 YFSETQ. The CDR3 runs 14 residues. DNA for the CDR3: TGCGCCAGCACCCCACAGGGTCCAGGCTACGAGCAGTACTTC. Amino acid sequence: CASTPQGPGYEQYF.

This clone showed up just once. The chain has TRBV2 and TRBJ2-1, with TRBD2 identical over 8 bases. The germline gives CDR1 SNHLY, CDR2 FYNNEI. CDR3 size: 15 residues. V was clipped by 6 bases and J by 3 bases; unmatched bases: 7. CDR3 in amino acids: CASRPTSGRYNEQFF. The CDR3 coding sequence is TGTGCCAGCAGGCCCACTAGCGGACGCTACAATGAGCAGTTCTTC. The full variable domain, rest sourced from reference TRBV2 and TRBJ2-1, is EPEVTQTPSHQVTQMGQEVILRCVPISNHLYFYWYRQILGQKVEFLVSFYNNEISEKSEIFDDQFSVERPDGSNFTLKIRSTKLEDSAMYFCASRPTSGRYNEQFFGPGTRLTVL.

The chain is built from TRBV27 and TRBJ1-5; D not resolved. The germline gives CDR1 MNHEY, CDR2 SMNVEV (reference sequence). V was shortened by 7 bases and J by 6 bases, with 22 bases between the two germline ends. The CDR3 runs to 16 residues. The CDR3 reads CASNPGVERPTQPQHF. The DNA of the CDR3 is TGTGCCAGCAACCCCGGGGTTGAACGCCCCACTCAGCCCCAGCATTTT.

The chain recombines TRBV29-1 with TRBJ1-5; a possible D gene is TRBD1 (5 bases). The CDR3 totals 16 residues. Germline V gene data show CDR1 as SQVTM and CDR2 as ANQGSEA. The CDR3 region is CRETLVGRDSNQPQHF. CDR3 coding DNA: TGCAGAGAAACTCTGGTGGGGCGGGATAGCAATCAGCCCCAGCATTTT.

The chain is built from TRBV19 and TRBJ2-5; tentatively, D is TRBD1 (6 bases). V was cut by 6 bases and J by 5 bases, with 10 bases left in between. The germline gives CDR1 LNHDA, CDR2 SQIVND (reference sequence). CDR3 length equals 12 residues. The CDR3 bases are TGTGCCAGTAGGCAGGGGTGGGAGACCCAGTACTTC. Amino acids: CASRQGWETQYF.

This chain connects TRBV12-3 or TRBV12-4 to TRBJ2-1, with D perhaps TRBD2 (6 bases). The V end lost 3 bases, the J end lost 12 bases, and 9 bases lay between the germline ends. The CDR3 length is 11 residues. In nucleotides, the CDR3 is TGTGCCAGCAGTTTTTTCGGGAGGCAGTTCTTC. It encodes CASSFFGRQFF.

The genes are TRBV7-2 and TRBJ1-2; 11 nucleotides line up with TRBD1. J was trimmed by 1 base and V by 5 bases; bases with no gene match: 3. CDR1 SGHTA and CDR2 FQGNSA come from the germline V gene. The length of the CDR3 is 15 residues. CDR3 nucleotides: TGTGCCAGCAGCCCGGGGACAGGGGGTAACTATGGCTACACCTTC. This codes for CASSPGTGGNYGYTF.

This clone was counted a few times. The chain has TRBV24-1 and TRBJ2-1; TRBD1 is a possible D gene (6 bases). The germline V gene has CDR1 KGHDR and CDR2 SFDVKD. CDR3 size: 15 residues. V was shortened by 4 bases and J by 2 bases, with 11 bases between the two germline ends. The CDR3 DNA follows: TGTGCCACCAGTGACCCGACAGGACCCTACAATGAGCAGTTCTTC. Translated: CATSDPTGPYNEQFF.

The CDR3 loop reads CASSKGQGNSPLHF. The CDR3 nucleotides read TGTGCCAGCAGTAAGGGACAGGGGAATTCACCCCTCCACTTT. The V call is TRBV2, the J call TRBJ1-6; 10 bases line up with TRBD1. Germline values: CDR1 SNHLY, CDR2 FYNNEI. The ends lost 5 bases at V and 7 bases at J; junction bases unmatched: 2. This CDR3 spans 14 amino acids. Combining the CDR3 with reference TRBV2 and TRBJ1-6 gives the whole variable domain EPEVTQTPSHQVTQMGQEVILRCVPISNHLYFYWYRQILGQKVEFLVSFYNNEISEKSEIFDDQFSVERPDGSNFTLKIRSTKLEDSAMYFCASSKGQGNSPLHFGNGTRLTVT.

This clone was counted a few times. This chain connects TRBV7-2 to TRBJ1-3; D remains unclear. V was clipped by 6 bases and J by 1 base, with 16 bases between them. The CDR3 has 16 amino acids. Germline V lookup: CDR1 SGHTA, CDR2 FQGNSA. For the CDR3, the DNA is TGTGCCAGCAGTCCTTCGATGATGGGGTCTGGAAACACCATATATTTT. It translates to CASSPSMMGSGNTIYF.

The CDR3: CASSIWLAGGSHEQFF. The CDR3 DNA reads TGTGCCAGTAGTATCTGGCTAGCGGGAGGTTCGCATGAGCAGTTCTTC. The rearrangement joins TRBV19 to TRBJ2-1; 11 bases line up with TRBD2. The CDR3 loop spans 16 amino acids. The germline gives CDR1 LNHDA, CDR2 SQIVND (reference sequence). V dropped 3 bases and J dropped 8; count of bases not matched to a gene: 9.

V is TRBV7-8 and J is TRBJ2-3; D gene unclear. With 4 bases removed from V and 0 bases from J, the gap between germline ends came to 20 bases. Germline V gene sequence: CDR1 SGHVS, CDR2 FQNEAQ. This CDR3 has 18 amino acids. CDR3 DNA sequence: TGTGCCAGCAGCTCACCCGGGCGCCGTGATAGAAGCACAGATACGCAGTATTTT. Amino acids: CASSSPGRRDRSTDTQYF.

CDR3 nucleotides: TGTGCCAGCAGCTTAGGCGTAGGGATACAAGAGACCCAGTACTTC. It is translated as CASSLGVGIQETQYF. The chain employs TRBV7-9 and TRBJ2-5, with D uncertain. CDR1 is SEHNR, CDR2 FQNEAQ, per germline (reference sequence). The CDR3 extends over 15 amino acids. V lost 1 base and J lost 2, with 11 bases in between.

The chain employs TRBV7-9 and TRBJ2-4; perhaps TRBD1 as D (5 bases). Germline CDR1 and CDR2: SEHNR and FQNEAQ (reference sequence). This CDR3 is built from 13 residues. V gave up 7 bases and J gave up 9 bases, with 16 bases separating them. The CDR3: CASISGFASIQYF. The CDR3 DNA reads TGTGCCAGCATCTCAGGGTTTGCGAGCATTCAGTACTTC.

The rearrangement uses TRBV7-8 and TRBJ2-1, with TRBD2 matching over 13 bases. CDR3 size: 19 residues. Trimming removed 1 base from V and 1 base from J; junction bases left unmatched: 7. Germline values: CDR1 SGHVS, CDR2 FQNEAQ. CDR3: CASSLGTSGRRRSYNEQFF. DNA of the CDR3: TGTGCCAGCAGCTTAGGGACTAGCGGGAGAAGACGGTCCTACAATGAGCAGTTCTTC.

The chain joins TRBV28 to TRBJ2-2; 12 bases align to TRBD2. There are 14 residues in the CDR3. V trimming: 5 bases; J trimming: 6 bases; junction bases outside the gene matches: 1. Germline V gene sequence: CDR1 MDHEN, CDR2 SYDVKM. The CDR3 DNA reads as TGTGCCAGCAGTCGACTAGCGGGAGCCGGGGAGCTGTTTTTT. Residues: CASSRLAGAGELFF.

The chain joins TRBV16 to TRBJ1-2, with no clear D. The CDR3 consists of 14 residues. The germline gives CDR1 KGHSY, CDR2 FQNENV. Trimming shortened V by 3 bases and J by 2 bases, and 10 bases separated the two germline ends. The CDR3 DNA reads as TGTGCCAGCAGCCAGGAAGGTCCCAACTATGGCTACACCTTC. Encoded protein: CASSQEGPNYGYTF.

The CDR3 region is CASIQSRGFYNEQFF. In DNA, the CDR3 is TGTGCCAGCATTCAGAGCAGGGGCTTCTACAATGAGCAGTTCTTC. V is TRBV28 and J is TRBJ2-1; D perhaps matches TRBD1 (6 bases). Per the germline V gene, CDR1 is MDHEN and CDR2 is SYDVKM. The length of the CDR3 is 15 residues. Between the trimmed V and J ends, which lost 7 bases and 3 bases, there was a span of 16 bases.